This T cell receptor (beta chain) was identified during a study of shared clonotypes between healthy human individuals. There were only Caucasian adults among the donors, and all lived in Nashville, Tennessee. Each subset's genomic DNA was shared equally among a number of immunoSEQ plates. Measured with immunoSEQ multiplex PCR; TCRdb has only the in-frame clones, and not every one. The data contain some 2,000,000 clones, more than 90% of them singletons. The V segment lost 0 bases and the J segment 6 bases; nucleotides outside the gene matches: 4. The length of the CDR3 is 15 residues. Germline lookup yields CDR1 MNHNY and CDR2 SVGAGI (reference sequence).

The receptor was derived from a man between 18 and 35 years old in good health. The J gene is TRBJ1-1, the V gene TRBV6-6; 10 nucleotides agree with TRBD1. Sample: naive CD4+ T cells sorted from blood. Subset defined: CD45RA+ positively selected. The DNA for the CDR3 is TGTGCCAGCAGTTACTCGAGACAGGGGGCGGCTGAAGCTTTCTTT. Protein: CASSYSRQGAAEAFF.